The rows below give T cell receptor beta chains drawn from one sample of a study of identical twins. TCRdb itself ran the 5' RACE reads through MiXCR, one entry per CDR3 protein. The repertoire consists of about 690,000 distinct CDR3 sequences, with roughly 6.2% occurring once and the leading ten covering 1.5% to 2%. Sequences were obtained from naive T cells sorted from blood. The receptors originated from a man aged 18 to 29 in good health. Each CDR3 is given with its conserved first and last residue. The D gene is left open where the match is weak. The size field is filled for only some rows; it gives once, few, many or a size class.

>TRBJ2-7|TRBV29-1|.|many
CSGQASSYEQYF
TGCAGCGGGCAGGCGAGCTCCTACGAGCAGTACTTC
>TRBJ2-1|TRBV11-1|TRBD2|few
CASNLSPGTSGFPHSYNEQFF
TGTGCCAGCAACTTATCGCCCGGGACTAGCGGGTTCCCCCACTCCTACAATGAGCAGTTCTTC
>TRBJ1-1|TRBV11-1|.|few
CASSGRILNTEAFF
TGTGCCAGCAGCGGCAGGATACTCAACACTGAAGCTTTCTTT
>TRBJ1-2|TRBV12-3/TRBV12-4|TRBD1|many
CASRIRDRGPIGYTF
TGTGCCAGCAGAATCCGGGACAGGGGGCCTATCGGCTACACCTTC
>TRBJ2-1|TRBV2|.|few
CASLEANEQFF
TGTGCCAGCCTCGAGGCCAATGAGCAGTTCTTC
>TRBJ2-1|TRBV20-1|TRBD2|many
CSARGTSGRVYEQFF
TGCAGTGCTAGAGGGACTAGCGGGAGAGTATATGAGCAGTTCTTC
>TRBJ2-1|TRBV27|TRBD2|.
CASTPGLFNEQFF
TGTGCCAGCACCCCGGGACTATTCAATGAGCAGTTCTTC
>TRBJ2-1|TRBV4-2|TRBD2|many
CASSQGSGMVNEQFF
TGTGCCAGCAGCCAAGGCAGCGGGATGGTCAATGAGCAGTTCTTC
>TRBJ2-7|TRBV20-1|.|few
CSARTGVSYEQYF
TGCAGTGCTAGGACGGGAGTCTCCTACGAGCAGTACTTC
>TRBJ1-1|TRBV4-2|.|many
CASSQGGGMNTEAFF
TGTGCCAGCAGCCAGGGAGGGGGGATGAACACTGAAGCTTTCTTT
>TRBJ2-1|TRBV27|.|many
CASSRTKYNEQFF
TGTGCCAGCAGTCGGACAAAGTACAATGAGCAGTTCTTC
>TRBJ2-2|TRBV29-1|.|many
CSAVSAGELFF
TGCAGCGCCGTGTCGGCCGGGGAGCTGTTTTTT
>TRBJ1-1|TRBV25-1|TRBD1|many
CASRRNRGYFTEAFF
TGTGCCAGCAGGAGAAACAGGGGGTATTTCACTGAAGCTTTCTTT
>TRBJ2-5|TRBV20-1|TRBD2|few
CSAFARLAGGPVQETQYF
TGCAGTGCCTTTGCCCGGCTAGCGGGAGGGCCTGTACAAGAGACCCAGTACTTC
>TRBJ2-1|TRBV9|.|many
CASSVGSSGYNEQFF
TGTGCCAGCAGCGTAGGTAGTAGCGGTTACAATGAGCAGTTCTTC
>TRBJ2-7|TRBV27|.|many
CASSWSGDYEQYF
TGTGCCAGCAGTTGGTCGGGAGACTACGAGCAGTACTTC
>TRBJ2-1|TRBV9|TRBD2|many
CASSERLAYEQFF
TGTGCCAGCAGCGAAAGACTAGCCTATGAGCAGTTCTTC
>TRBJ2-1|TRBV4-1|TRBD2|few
CASSQVGAGGLSTYNEQFF
TGCGCCAGCAGCCAAGTCGGGGCGGGAGGGCTTTCTACCTACAATGAGCAGTTCTTC
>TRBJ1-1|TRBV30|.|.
CAWSRALEAFF
TGTGCCTGGAGTAGGGCCCTTGAAGCTTTCTTT
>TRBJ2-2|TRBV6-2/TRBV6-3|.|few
CASSYRLAGGELFF
TGTGCCAGCAGTTACAGGCTAGCCGGCGGGGAGCTGTTTTTT
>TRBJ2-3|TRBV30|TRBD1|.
CAWSVQGDTQYF
TGTGCCTGGAGTGTACAGGGGGATACGCAGTATTTT
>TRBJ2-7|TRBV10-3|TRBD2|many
CAIRSSGTYEQYF
TGTGCCATCAGGTCTAGCGGGACCTACGAGCAGTACTTC
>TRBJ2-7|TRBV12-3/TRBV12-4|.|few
CASSFTRVYEQYF
TGTGCCAGCAGTTTTACCCGAGTCTACGAGCAGTACTTC
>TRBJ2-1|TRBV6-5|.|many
CASRNGHEQFF
TGTGCCAGCAGAAATGGCCATGAGCAGTTCTTC
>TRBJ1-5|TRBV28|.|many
CASTHRLSNQPQHF
TGTGCCAGCACCCACAGGCTAAGCAATCAGCCCCAGCATTTT
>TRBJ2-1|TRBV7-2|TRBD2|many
CASSPASGYNEQFF
TGTGCCAGCAGCCCGGCTAGCGGCTACAATGAGCAGTTCTTC
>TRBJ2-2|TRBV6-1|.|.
CASSDSVDNTGELFF
TGTGCCAGCAGTGATTCGGTTGACAACACCGGGGAGCTGTTTTTT
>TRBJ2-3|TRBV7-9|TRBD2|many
CASSSTTSGTDTQYF
TGTGCCAGCAGCTCAACGACTAGCGGCACAGATACGCAGTATTTT
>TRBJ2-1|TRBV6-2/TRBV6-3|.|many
CASSYGGPQSPLF
TGTGCCAGCAGTTACGGGGGACCTCAAAGCCCCCTCTTC
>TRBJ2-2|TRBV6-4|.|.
CASSEKGGVRPGELFF
TGTGCCAGCAGTGAGAAGGGGGGGGTTCGACCCGGGGAGCTGTTTTTT
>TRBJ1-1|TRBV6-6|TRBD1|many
CASSFDREQAFF
TGTGCCAGCAGTTTCGACAGGGAGCAAGCTTTCTTT
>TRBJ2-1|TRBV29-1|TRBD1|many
CSVITGDPNNEQFF
TGCAGCGTGATCACAGGGGACCCAAACAATGAGCAGTTCTTC
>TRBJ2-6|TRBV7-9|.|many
CASSLAPSGANVLTF
TGTGCCAGCAGCTTAGCACCATCTGGGGCCAACGTCCTGACTTTC
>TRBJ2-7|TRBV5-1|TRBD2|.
CASSLTSGTGYEQYF
TGCGCCAGCAGCTTGACTAGCGGGACGGGCTACGAGCAGTACTTC
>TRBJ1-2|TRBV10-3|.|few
CAISESSVGYTF
TGTGCCATCAGTGAGTCGTCAGTCGGCTACACCTTC
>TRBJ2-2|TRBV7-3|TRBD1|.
CASSRDRADTGELFF
TGTGCCAGCAGCAGAGACAGGGCTGACACCGGGGAGCTGTTTTTT
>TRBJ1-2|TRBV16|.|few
CASSQPNRRQYGYTF
TGTGCCAGCAGCCAACCTAATCGGAGACAGTATGGCTACACCTTC
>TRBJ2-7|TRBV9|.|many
CASSVGTQPVEQYF
TGTGCCAGCAGCGTCGGGACACAGCCCGTCGAGCAGTACTTC
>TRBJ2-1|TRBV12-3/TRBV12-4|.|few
CASSSHVRRDEFF
TGTGCCAGCAGTTCCCACGTCAGACGGGATGAGTTCTTC
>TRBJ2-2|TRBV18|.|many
CASSPPPGNTGELFF
TGTGCCAGCTCACCACCGCCAGGGAACACCGGGGAGCTGTTTTTT
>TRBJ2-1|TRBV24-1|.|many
CATSQAVYNEQFF
TGTGCCACCAGTCAAGCGGTCTACAATGAGCAGTTCTTC
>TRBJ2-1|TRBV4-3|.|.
CASSQERTNEQFF
TGCGCCAGCAGCCAAGAGAGGACGAATGAGCAGTTCTTC
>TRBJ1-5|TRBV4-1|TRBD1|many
CASSQGQGGNQPQHF
TGCGCCAGCAGCCAAGGACAGGGGGGAAATCAGCCCCAGCATTTT
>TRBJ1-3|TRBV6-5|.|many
CASSYSRDAGNTIYF
TGTGCCAGCAGTTACTCCAGGGACGCAGGAAACACCATATATTTT
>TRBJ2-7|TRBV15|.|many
CATSRDRIGQYF
TGTGCCACCAGCAGAGATCGAATAGGGCAGTACTTC
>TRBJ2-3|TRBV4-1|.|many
CASSQDGRAPDTQYF
TGCGCCAGCAGCCAAGATGGCAGGGCCCCAGATACGCAGTATTTT
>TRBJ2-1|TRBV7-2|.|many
CASSFSRGEQFF
TGTGCCAGCAGCTTTTCCCGCGGTGAACAGTTCTTC
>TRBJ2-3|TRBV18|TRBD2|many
CASSPRLAGTDTQYF
TGTGCCAGCTCACCCCGACTAGCAGGCACAGATACGCAGTATTTT
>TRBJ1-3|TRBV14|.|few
CASSQVSGQTIHSGNTIYF
TGTGCCAGCAGCCAAGTGTCTGGGCAGACTATCCACTCTGGAAACACCATATATTTT
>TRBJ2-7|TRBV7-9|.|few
CASSSAALKSYEQYF
TGTGCCAGCAGCTCCGCCGCATTAAAGTCCTACGAGCAGTACTTC
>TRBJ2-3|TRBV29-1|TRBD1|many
CSARQGNADGDTQYF
TGCAGCGCCCGACAGGGAAATGCAGATGGAGATACGCAGTATTTT
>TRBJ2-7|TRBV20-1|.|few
CSARLDGKSYEQYF
TGCAGTGCAAGGTTGGACGGGAAGTCCTACGAGCAGTACTTC
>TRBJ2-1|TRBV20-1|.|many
CSASGLFSSYNEQFF
TGCAGTGCTTCCGGACTTTTTAGCTCCTACAATGAGCAGTTCTTC
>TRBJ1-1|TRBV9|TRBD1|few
CASSGKGALDTEAFF
TGTGCCAGCAGCGGGAAGGGGGCTTTGGACACTGAAGCTTTCTTT
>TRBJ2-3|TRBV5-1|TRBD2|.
CASSPLRREDDTQYF
TGCGCCAGCAGCCCCCTAAGGCGGGAGGATGATACGCAGTATTTT